What follows is one TCR beta chain and its context. A read error may produce the germline difference seen at one junction end. 13 Jbeta primers and 60 Vbeta primers were used for the PCR. Profiled with immunoSEQ multiplex PCR; TCRdb holds only in-frame clones, not every one. Of about 82,000 clones in the sample, under 80% were seen once. The CDR3 sequence is 13 residues long. Germline CDR1 is SGHDN and CDR2 is FVKESK. These data are taken from a study of cytomegalovirus exposure and HLA in healthy donors. The clonotype originates from a human donor in good health. Sequenced sample: PBMCs. This rearrangement joins TRBV14 to TRBJ1-2, with TRBD1 as a possible D gene (6 bases). The CDR3 loop reads CASSRGQTYGYPF. CDR3 in DNA: TGTGCCAGCAGCCGCGGACAGACCTATGGCTACCCCTTC.